The clone carrying this T cell receptor (beta chain) was counted ten times or more. This specimen comes from a study of prognosis after radiotherapy for stage I lung cancer. Two-round multiplex PCR, the amplification method, yielded TCR beta CDR3 from genomic DNA. Primers were specific to each TRBV and TRBJ gene in first-round PCR. TCRdb itself ran the multiplex PCR reads through MiXCR, one entry per CDR3 protein. The sample includes 59,000 or so distinct CDR3 sequences, 26% of them seen just once. CDR1 is KGHDR, CDR2 SFDVKD, per germline. Between the trimmed V and J ends, which lost 1 base and 3 bases, there was a span of 13 bases. This CDR3 has 16 residues.

The sequence derives from a donor over 45 with non-small cell lung cancer. This sample comprised PBMCs, obtained before or after stereotactic body radiation therapy (not recorded which). The chain uses TRBV24-1 and TRBJ2-3, with D possibly called TRBD1 or TRBD2 (8 bases each). CDR3 amino acids: CATSDFGGDRTDTQYF. In DNA, the CDR3 is TGTGCCACCAGTGATTTCGGGGGGGACAGGACAGATACGCAGTATTTT.